Presented here are 18 T cell receptor beta chains from one specimen sequenced in a study of CD8 T cells in ankylosing spondylitis listed by TCRdb under 2017. Library preparation used 5' RACE. Reads for this sample came from an Illumina HiSeq 2500. TCRdb passed the public sequencing reads through fastp at Q25 and MiXCR, retaining productive beta sequences. Merged by CDR3 protein, the rows form single entries marked with the most common genes and DNA. The sample profile shows approximately 220,000 distinct CDR3 sequences; more than 25% of them were found once. The biggest ten clones account for under 7% of the sample. Input material: blood, either unsorted or a sorted T cell fraction (not recorded which). The receptors here all came from a male donor with ankylosing spondylitis or in good health (not recorded which).

This clonotype was detected once. The V and J genes are TRBV29-1 and TRBJ1-4; the D is unclear. V lost 4 bases to trimming and J lost 8 bases, with 8 bases between them. The CDR3 totals 11 residues. Germline CDR1 is SQVTM and CDR2 is ANQGSEA. The CDR3 region has the DNA TGCAGCGTTGCGCCAGGAGAAAAACTGTTTTTT. Protein product: CSVAPGEKLFF. The full variable domain, completed using reference TRBV29-1 and TRBJ1-4, is SAVISQKPSRDICQRGTSLTIQCQVDSQVTMMFWYRQQPGQSLTLIATANQGSEATYESGFVIDKFPISRPNLTFSTLTVSNMSPEDSSIYLCSVAPGEKLFFGSGTQLSVL.

The chain's CDR3 is CASSEPTGGNSPLHF. In DNA, the CDR3 is TGTGCCAGCAGTGAACCAACAGGGGGTAATTCACCCCTCCACTTT. The chain combines TRBV25-1 with TRBJ1-6, with TRBD1 matching 8 bases. The germline V gene encodes CDR1 MGHDK and CDR2 SYGVNS. V gave up 2 bases and J gave up 6 bases; unmatched junction bases: 3. This CDR3 region has 15 residues.

This clonotype was found many times. The rearrangement joins TRBV5-1 to TRBJ2-5, with 13 bases matching TRBD2. Germline V CDR1 and CDR2: SGHRS, YFSETQ. Germline trimming cut 7 bases from V and 6 bases from J; bases unmatched to any gene: 12. CDR3 length equals 16 residues. The CDR3 here is CASFPNGLAGVQTQYF. In DNA, the CDR3 is TGCGCCAGCTTTCCCAATGGACTAGCGGGAGTGCAGACCCAGTACTTC.

This clonotype has a count of ten or more. The CDR3 coding sequence is TGCGCCAGCAGCTTCGCGTCACCAACACTAGCGGGATGGGCAGATACGCAGTATTTT. Translation gives CASSFASPTLAGWADTQYF. This rearrangement joins TRBV5-1 to TRBJ2-3; 10 nucleotides line up with TRBD2. V trimming: 2 bases; J trimming: 4 bases; junction bases outside the gene matches: 16. The germline gives CDR1 SGHRS, CDR2 YFSETQ. The CDR3 loop spans 19 amino acids.

The chain uses TRBV6-1 and TRBJ2-2; D is perhaps TRBD2 (5 bases). This CDR3 comprises 15 residues. CDR1 and CDR2 from the germline V gene are MNHNS and SASEGT. The V end lost 6 bases, the J end lost 5 bases, and 16 bases lay between the germline ends. The CDR3 loop reads CASRGGHSSTGELFF. The CDR3 DNA reads as TGTGCCAGCAGAGGAGGCCACTCGAGTACCGGGGAGCTGTTTTTT.

J is TRBJ2-4 and V is TRBV4-1; D unclear. CDR3 size: 15 residues. Germline CDR1 and CDR2: MGHRA and YSYEKL. V lost 1 base and J 1 base, leaving 8 bases between the germline ends. CDR3 in amino acids: CASSQVKDAKNIQYF. In DNA form, the CDR3 reads TGCGCCAGCAGCCAAGTAAAAGATGCCAAAAACATTCAGTACTTC.

V usage is TRBV20-1 and J usage is TRBJ1-3; TRBD1 agrees at 7 bases. V was clipped by 6 bases and J by 4 bases; unmatched bases: 6. Per the germline V gene, CDR1 is DFQATT and CDR2 is SNEGSKA (reference sequence). This CDR3 has 13 residues. The CDR3 DNA sequence: TGCAGTGCAAGTACAGGGGTCGGAAACACCATATATTTT. Protein sequence: CSASTGVGNTIYF.

This clonotype showed up many times. The V call is TRBV6-1, the J call TRBJ2-7; 8 positions match TRBD2. V gave up 4 bases and J gave up 0 bases; unmatched junction bases: 11. CDR1 and CDR2 (germline): MNHNS, SASEGT. CDR3 size: 17 residues. CDR3 amino acids: CASSAIYGTRSSYEQYF. The CDR3 DNA sequence: TGTGCCAGCAGTGCCATCTACGGGACTAGATCCTCCTACGAGCAGTACTTC.

The chain couples TRBV5-1 to TRBJ2-7; 12 bases are a match to TRBD2. Looked up from germline, CDR1 is SGHRS and CDR2 is YFSETQ. The length of the CDR3 is 17 residues. The trim removed 1 base at V and 3 bases at J, leaving 8 bases unmatched. DNA of the CDR3: TGCGCCAGCAGCTTGCGGACTAGCGGGATGCGGGACTACGAGCAGTACTTC. As protein: CASSLRTSGMRDYEQYF.

The sample holds a few counts of this clonotype. The V call is TRBV20-1, the J call TRBJ1-4, with a possible D match to TRBD1 (5 bases). V lost 5 bases to trimming and J lost 0 bases, with 16 bases between them. Per germline, CDR1 DFQATT and CDR2 SNEGSKA (reference sequence). This CDR3 is 16 amino acids long. This CDR3 reads CSARGGDPATNEKLFF. The CDR3 coding sequence is TGCAGTGCTCGGGGGGGGGATCCCGCAACTAATGAAAAACTGTTTTTT.

This clonotype has only a few counts. For the CDR3, the DNA is TGCAGTGCACAGGGACAGGGGAAGAAGGATACGCAGTATTTT. This translates into CSAQGQGKKDTQYF. The V gene is TRBV20-1, the J gene TRBJ2-3; 10 positions agree with TRBD1. Trimming removed 6 bases from V and 6 bases from J; junction bases left unmatched: 9. Germline CDR1 DFQATT, CDR2 SNEGSKA (reference sequence). The CDR3 is 14 amino acids.

The rearrangement joins TRBV5-6 to TRBJ2-5, with 7 bases identical to TRBD2. The CDR3 totals 15 residues. From germline, CDR1 is SGHDT and CDR2 YYEEEE. The V gene end was trimmed by 4 bases and the J gene end by 4 bases; junction bases not matched to a gene: 10. CDR3 sequence: CASSVAGASSETQYF. DNA for the CDR3: TGTGCCAGCAGCGTGGCGGGAGCGTCCTCAGAGACCCAGTACTTC.

The V call is TRBV9, the J call TRBJ2-3, with D tentatively TRBD1 (5 bases). Germline CDR1 is SGDLS and CDR2 is YYNGEE. The V gene lost 0 bases and the J gene lost 0 bases, with 8 bases spanning the gap. This CDR3 spans 15 amino acids. The CDR3 coding sequence is TGTGCCAGCAGCGTAGATACAGGAAGCACAGATACGCAGTATTTT. Protein sequence: CASSVDTGSTDTQYF. Using reference TRBV9 and TRBJ2-3 for the parts outside the CDR3, the full variable domain is DSGVTQTPKHLITATGQRVTLRCSPRSGDLSVYWYQQSLDQGLQFLIQYYNGEERAKGNILERFSAQQFPDLHSELNLSSLELGDSALYFCASSVDTGSTDTQYFGPGTRLTVL.

As concerns this clonotype: A read error may account for a junction end that differs from germline. The rearrangement joins TRBV12-3 or TRBV12-4 to TRBJ2-3; 10 bases fit TRBD2. The CDR3 is 18 amino acids. The CDR3 sequence: CTSSLFRLAGAGTDTQYF. CDR3 in DNA: TGTACCAGCAGTTTATTCCGCCTAGCGGGAGCAGGCACAGATACGCAGTATTTT.

The table lists this clonotype with many counts. This chain connects TRBV29-1 to TRBJ1-2; D is undetermined. The V gene's germline CDR1 is SQVTM and CDR2 ANQGSEA. There are 16 residues in the CDR3. The V and J ends lost 3 bases and 0 bases respectively, with 17 bases between them. The CDR3 DNA reads TGCAGCGTTGATTACCCGGGCGCCTCTTCTAACTATGGCTACACCTTC. It encodes CSVDYPGASSNYGYTF. The full variable domain, rest sourced from reference TRBV29-1 and TRBJ1-2, is SAVISQKPSRDICQRGTSLTIQCQVDSQVTMMFWYRQQPGQSLTLIATANQGSEATYESGFVIDKFPISRPNLTFSTLTVSNMSPEDSSIYLCSVDYPGASSNYGYTFGSGTRLTVV.

The chain employs TRBV10-3 and TRBJ2-7; perhaps D is TRBD1 or TRBD2 (6 bases each). The CDR3 covers 12 residues. The V and J ends lost 5 bases and 7 bases respectively, with 12 bases between them. Germline assignment: CDR1 ENHRY and CDR2 SYGVKD. The CDR3 sequence: CAISLGGEEQYF. The CDR3 DNA follows: TGTGCCATCAGTCTCGGGGGCGAGGAGCAGTACTTC.

The chain carries TRBV20-1 and TRBJ2-3, with 9 bases identical to TRBD1. V dropped 5 bases and J dropped 6; count of bases not matched to a gene: 6. The CDR3 is made up of 13 amino acids. In germline, CDR1 is DFQATT, CDR2 SNEGSKA (reference sequence). Here the CDR3 DNA reads TGCAGTGCTTCGAGGGGACAGGGCGATACGCAGTATTTT. Translating it yields CSASRGQGDTQYF.

This chain uses TRBV9 with TRBJ2-3; 7 nucleotides line up with TRBD2. V shed 4 bases and J 2 bases; nucleotides not matched to a gene: 10. Germline CDR1 reads SGDLS; CDR2 reads YYNGEE. The length of the CDR3 is 16 residues. CDR3 in amino acids: CASSLSPSGTTDTQYF. In DNA form, the CDR3 reads TGTGCCAGCAGCTTAAGCCCTAGCGGTACCACAGATACGCAGTATTTT.